Each of the 7 T cell receptor beta chains below was sequenced from the same sample in a study of blood T cell repertoires in COVID-19. Assay: immunoSEQ multiplex PCR; the TCRdb copy retains only in-frame clones and omits some. Found here are tens of thousands of clones, approximately 85% of them singletons; the top ten hold under 6%. The sequenced sample was peripheral blood. The source is a man older than 75 with acute or convalescent COVID-19.

This chain links TRBV18 with TRBJ1-4; 10 bases map to TRBD1. The CDR3 is 19 amino acids. After removal of 4 bases from V and 3 bases from J, the junction contained 14 bases not matched to a gene. Looked up from germline, CDR1 is KGHSH and CDR2 is LQKENI. The CDR3 protein is CASSQGQGTSSAPNEKLFF. The DNA for the CDR3 is TGTGCCAGCTCACAGGGACAGGGGACCTCTTCCGCGCCTAATGAAAAACTGTTTTTT.

The chain uses TRBV18 and TRBJ1-4; 10 nucleotides match TRBD1. This CDR3 has 15 amino acids. The ends lost 5 bases at V and 0 bases at J; junction bases unmatched: 0. The germline V gene has CDR1 KGHSH and CDR2 LQKENI. The CDR3 nucleotides read TGTGCCAGCTCAGGACAGGGGGCAACTAATGAAAAACTGTTTTTT. The encoded protein is CASSGQGATNEKLFF.

This chain joins TRBV5-8 and TRBJ1-2; 9 bases map to TRBD1. Germline assignment: CDR1 SGHTS and CDR2 YDEGEE. This CDR3 region has 18 residues. V lost 7 bases, J lost 2 bases, and 18 bases stayed unmatched. The CDR3 is CASDRLGGPTGGNYGYTF. The CDR3 DNA reads TGTGCCAGCGACCGACTAGGGGGTCCGACAGGGGGGAACTATGGCTACACCTTC.

J is TRBJ2-3 and V is TRBV7-9; the D gene is possibly TRBD1 (5 bases). Germline V gene sequence: CDR1 SEHNR, CDR2 FQNEAQ (reference sequence). The V and J ends lost 5 bases and 2 bases respectively, with 17 bases between them. The CDR3 consists of 16 residues. The CDR3 loop reads CASSRYRDSPTDTQYF. The CDR3 region has the DNA TGTGCCAGCAGCCGGTACAGAGACAGCCCCACAGATACGCAGTATTTT.

The CDR3 region has the DNA TGTGCCAGCAGCCCGGACAGGGTTTCGGATGAAAAACTGTTTTTT. It translates to CASSPDRVSDEKLFF. The V and J genes are TRBV5-4 and TRBJ1-4; 8 nucleotides match TRBD1. CDR1 SGHNT and CDR2 YYREEE come from the germline V gene (reference sequence). The CDR3 length is 15 residues. V dropped 4 bases and J dropped 6; count of bases not matched to a gene: 8.

V and J are TRBV2 and TRBJ1-5; D unclear. This CDR3 contains 16 residues. CDR1 is SNHLY, CDR2 FYNNEI, per germline. Deletions cut 1 base from V and 1 base from J, with 11 bases between. The CDR3 nucleotides are TGTGCCAGCAGTGAAGGTGGGTTACAGAGCAATCAGCCCCAGCATTTT. Its translation is CASSEGGLQSNQPQHF. Full variable domain (remainder filled in from reference TRBV2 and TRBJ1-5): EPEVTQTPSHQVTQMGQEVILRCVPISNHLYFYWYRQILGQKVEFLVSFYNNEISEKSEIFDDQFSVERPDGSNFTLKIRSTKLEDSAMYFCASSEGGLQSNQPQHFGDGTRLSIL.

The chain combines TRBV2 with TRBJ2-1; 7 bases line up with TRBD1. Trimming at V came to 0 bases and at J to 2 bases, leaving 1 base not matched to a gene. There are 15 residues in the CDR3. Germline-derived CDR1 and CDR2 are SNHLY and FYNNEI. For the CDR3, the DNA is TGTGCCAGCAGTGAAGCTGGGACAGCCTACAATGAGCAGTTCTTC. Translated, it gives CASSEAGTAYNEQFF. Based on the CDR3 plus reference TRBV2 and TRBJ2-1, the full variable domain is EPEVTQTPSHQVTQMGQEVILRCVPISNHLYFYWYRQILGQKVEFLVSFYNNEISEKSEIFDDQFSVERPDGSNFTLKIRSTKLEDSAMYFCASSEAGTAYNEQFFGPGTRLTVL.